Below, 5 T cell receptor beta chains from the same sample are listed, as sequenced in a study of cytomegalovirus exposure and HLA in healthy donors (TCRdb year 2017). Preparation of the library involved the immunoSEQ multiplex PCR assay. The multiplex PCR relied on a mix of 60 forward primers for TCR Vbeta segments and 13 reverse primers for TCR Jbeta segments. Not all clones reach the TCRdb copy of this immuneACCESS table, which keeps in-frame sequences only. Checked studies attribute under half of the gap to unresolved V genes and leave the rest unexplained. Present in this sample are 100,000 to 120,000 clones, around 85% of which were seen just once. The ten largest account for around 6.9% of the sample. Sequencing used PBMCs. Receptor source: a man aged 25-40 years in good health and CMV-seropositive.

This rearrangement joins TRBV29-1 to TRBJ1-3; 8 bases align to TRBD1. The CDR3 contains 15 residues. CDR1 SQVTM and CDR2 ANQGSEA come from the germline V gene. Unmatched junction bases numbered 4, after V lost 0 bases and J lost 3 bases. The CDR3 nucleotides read TGCAGCGTTGAAGACCCAGGGGGCGTTGGAAACACCATATATTTT. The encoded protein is CSVEDPGGVGNTIYF.

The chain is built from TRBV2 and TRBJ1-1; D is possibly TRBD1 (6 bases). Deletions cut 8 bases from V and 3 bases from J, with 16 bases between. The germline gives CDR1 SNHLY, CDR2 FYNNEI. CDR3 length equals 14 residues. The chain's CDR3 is CASGTRGGDTEAFF. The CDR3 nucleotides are TGTGCCAGCGGGACCAGGGGAGGGGACACTGAAGCTTTCTTT.

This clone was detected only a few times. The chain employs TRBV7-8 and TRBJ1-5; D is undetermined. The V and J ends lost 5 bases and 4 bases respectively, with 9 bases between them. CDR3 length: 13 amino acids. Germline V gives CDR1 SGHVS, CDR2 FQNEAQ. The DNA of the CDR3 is TGTGCCAGCAGCCCAGTATCAAATCAGCCCCAGCATTTT. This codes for CASSPVSNQPQHF.

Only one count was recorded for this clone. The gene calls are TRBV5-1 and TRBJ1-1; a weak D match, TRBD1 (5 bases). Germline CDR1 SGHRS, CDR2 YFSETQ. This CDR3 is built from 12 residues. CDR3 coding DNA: TGCGGGCCTAAGACGGGGGGGGGTGAAGCTTTCTTT. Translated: CGPKTGGGEAFF.

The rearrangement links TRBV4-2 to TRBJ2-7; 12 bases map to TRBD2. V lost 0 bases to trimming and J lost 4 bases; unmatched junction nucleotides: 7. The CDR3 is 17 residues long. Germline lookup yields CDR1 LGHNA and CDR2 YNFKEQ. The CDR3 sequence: CASSQDATSGGIYEQYF. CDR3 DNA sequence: TGTGCCAGCAGCCAAGATGCGACTAGCGGGGGAATATACGAGCAGTACTTC.